The 16 T cell receptor beta chains below come from one sample, sequenced in a study of CD8+CD57+ T cells in acquired aplastic anemia. The patients chosen for sequencing had shown expansion of CD8+CD57+ cells (detected by flow cytometry). Genomic DNA, the template, was used for profiling of the TCR beta VDJ and CDR3. MiXCR was run by TCRdb on the reads, yielding one entry per CDR3 protein. Of around 430,000 distinct CDR3 sequences in the sample, less than 35% were seen once. The material sequenced was sorted CD4+, CD8+, or CD8+CD57+ T cells (not recorded which) from PBMCs. All receptors derive from a human donor with aplastic anemia.

V and J are TRBV18 and TRBJ1-6; D uncertain. The CDR3 consists of 16 residues. Germline CDR1 reads KGHSH; CDR2 reads LQKENI. V was shortened by 2 bases and J by 7 bases, with 15 bases between the two germline ends. CDR3 protein: CASSPGSPRTNSPLHF. CDR3 coding DNA: TGTGCCAGCTCACCAGGCAGCCCCAGGACGAATTCACCCCTCCACTTT.

The chain is built from TRBV6-5 and TRBJ2-5; 7 nucleotides agree with TRBD1. The CDR3 consists of 14 residues. Per the germline V gene, CDR1 is MNHEY and CDR2 is SVGAGI. Trimming cost V 2 bases and J 4 bases; bases outside gene matches: 4. Here the CDR3 DNA reads TGTGCCAGCAGTTACAGGGGGCAAGGAGAGACCCAGTACTTC. Protein: CASSYRGQGETQYF.

This clonotype was counted a few times. V usage is TRBV30 and J usage is TRBJ1-2; 8 bases map to TRBD1. Germline trimming cut 4 bases from V and 3 bases from J; bases unmatched to any gene: 1. The CDR3 extends over 12 amino acids. CDR1 is GTSNPN, CDR2 SVGIG, per germline (reference sequence). CDR3 amino acids: CAWTGGYYGYTF. Written as DNA, the CDR3 is TGTGCCTGGACAGGGGGCTACTATGGCTACACCTTC.

This clonotype appeared a few times. The rearrangement joins TRBV11-2 to TRBJ1-1; the D is unclear. The CDR3 loop spans 15 amino acids. The V end lost 5 bases, the J end lost 0 bases, and 13 bases lay between the germline ends. Per the germline V gene, CDR1 is SGHAT and CDR2 is FQNNGV. The CDR3 coding sequence is TGTGCCAGCAGCCCCGGTCTGGGAATGAACACTGAAGCTTTCTTT. Its translation is CASSPGLGMNTEAFF.

This clonotype was detected many times. The J gene is TRBJ1-2, the V gene TRBV5-1, with no clear D. The CDR3 runs to 14 residues. V was clipped by 0 bases and J by 8 bases, with 14 bases between them. Germline assignment: CDR1 SGHRS and CDR2 YFSETQ. The CDR3 here is CASSLALQELGYTF. CDR3 bases: TGCGCCAGCAGCTTGGCCCTTCAGGAGTTAGGCTACACCTTC.

This clonotype was found many times. The chain employs TRBV11-3 and TRBJ2-7; no clear D. This CDR3 is 14 amino acids long. V lost 0 bases to trimming and J lost 3 bases, with 9 bases between them. Germline lookup yields CDR1 SGHNT and CDR2 YENEEA. The CDR3, as DNA: TGTGCCAGCAGCTTAGATTGGACCCACTACGAGCAGTACTTC. Translation: CASSLDWTHYEQYF.

This clonotype was seen ten or more times. J is TRBJ1-6 and V is TRBV25-1; D may be TRBD1 (6 bases). Germline CDR1 MGHDK, CDR2 SYGVNS. The CDR3 runs 14 residues. Trimming left V 8 bases short and J 9 bases short, with 17 bases between. CDR3 in DNA: TGTGCCAGCTTTGGGGGCAGGTCGGGTTCACCCCTCCACTTT. Protein sequence: CASFGGRSGSPLHF.

The chain is built from TRBV6-2 or TRBV6-3 and TRBJ2-7; D assignment may be TRBD1 or TRBD2 (5 bases each). Trimming cost V 5 bases and J 0 bases, with 11 bases left between them. Germline CDR1 is MNHEY and CDR2 is SVGEGT. CDR3 length: 14 amino acids. The CDR3 DNA reads TGTGCCAGCAGTGTTCGGGACGCCTCCTACGAGCAGTACTTC. Translation gives CASSVRDASYEQYF.

V and J are TRBV7-9 and TRBJ1-1; 8 bases map to TRBD1. There are 15 residues in the CDR3. The germline gives CDR1 SEHNR, CDR2 FQNEAQ (reference sequence). J was trimmed by 1 base and V by 5 bases; bases with no gene match: 6. This CDR3 reads CASSPDRGTNTEAFF. For the CDR3, the DNA is TGTGCCAGCAGCCCCGACAGGGGTACGAACACTGAAGCTTTCTTT. Full variable domain (rest looked up from reference TRBV7-9 and TRBJ1-1): DTGVSQNPRHKITKRGQNVTFRCDPISEHNRLYWYRQTLGQGPEFLTYFQNEAQLEKSRLLSDRFSAERPKGSFSTLEIQRTEQGDSAMYLCASSPDRGTNTEAFFGQGTRLTVV.

The rearrangement links TRBV4-1 to TRBJ2-4, with a tentative D call TRBD2 (6 bases). The CDR3 extends over 17 amino acids. V was pared by 1 base and J by 1 base, with 14 bases between. Germline CDR1 reads MGHRA; CDR2 reads YSYEKL. The chain's CDR3 is CASSQGIGEVAKNIQYF. CDR3 in DNA: TGCGCCAGCAGCCAAGGGATCGGGGAGGTTGCCAAAAACATTCAGTACTTC.

The V and J genes are TRBV7-2 and TRBJ1-5, with D uncertain. Trimming stripped 2 bases from V and 7 bases from J, with 9 bases between. The CDR3 runs 13 residues. Germline V gene lookup returns CDR1 SGHTA and CDR2 FQGNSA. CDR3 in amino acids: CASSLRIAQPQHF. The CDR3 nucleotides read TGTGCCAGCAGCTTAAGAATAGCGCAGCCCCAGCATTTT.

This clonotype was seen at least ten times. The chain has TRBV19 and TRBJ2-2; D might be TRBD2 (7 bases). Trimming took off 7 bases at V and 0 bases at J, with 9 bases between the two ends. The CDR3 totals 14 residues. Germline V gene data show CDR1 as LNHDA and CDR2 as SQIVND (reference sequence). CDR3 bases: TGTGCCAGTACGGGGGGCCCGAACACCGGGGAGCTGTTTTTT. Translating gives CASTGGPNTGELFF.

This clonotype was counted between two and nine times. The chain uses TRBV11-2 and TRBJ1-1; 9 nucleotides agree with TRBD1. Germline V gives CDR1 SGHAT, CDR2 FQNNGV. With V trimmed by 2 bases and J by 7 bases, 11 bases remained unmatched. The CDR3 totals 16 residues. This CDR3 reads CASSLKLGQGNIEAFF. For the CDR3, the DNA is TGTGCCAGCAGCTTAAAACTGGGACAGGGAAATATTGAAGCTTTCTTT.

At least ten counts were recorded for this clonotype. The chain links TRBV12-3 or TRBV12-4 to TRBJ1-6; D may be TRBD1 (5 bases). CDR3 size: 16 residues. V was shortened by 4 bases and J by 6 bases, with 16 bases between the two germline ends. CDR3 sequence (DNA): TGTGCCAGCAGTTCCGGGCAGGGCCGAGGTAATTCACCCCTCCACTTT. Amino acid sequence: CASSSGQGRGNSPLHF.

As for this clonotype: The junction does not match germline at one end; this may be a read error. The rearrangement links TRBV19 to TRBJ1-3; 9 positions match TRBD1. CDR3 length equals 17 residues. In germline, CDR1 is LNHDA, CDR2 SQIVND (reference sequence). CDR3 sequence: CGSGMGQGIQYGNTIYF. The CDR3 coding sequence is TGTGGCAGTGGAATGGGACAGGGCATACAGTATGGAAACACCATATATTTT.

The CDR3 DNA is TGCAGTACTGAGGGACAGCGCCTAAATCAGCCCCAGCATTTT. Translated, it gives CSTEGQRLNQPQHF. The chain is built from TRBV20-1 and TRBJ1-5; TRBD1 aligns across 7 bases. V trimming: 8 bases; J trimming: 4 bases; junction bases outside the gene matches: 11. This CDR3 has 14 amino acids. Germline CDR1 and CDR2: DFQATT and SNEGSKA (reference sequence).